This T cell receptor (beta chain) was captured in a study of blood T cell repertoires in COVID-19. Per the authors' pipeline: Reference gene primer amplification in the assay estimated nucleated cell counts. This table comes from immunoSEQ multiplex PCR, and its TCRdb copy is limited to in-frame clones, with some not included. That table gives V, J and clone size, and the DNA gave D and trimming. Of about 97,000 clones listed, approximately 89% are singletons. Germline values: CDR1 MNHNY, CDR2 SVGAGI (reference sequence). The CDR3 totals 11 residues. With 6 bases clipped from V and 12 bases from J, the junction kept 7 bases outside the gene matches.

Sequenced sample: peripheral blood. This clonotype was obtained from a human donor in a cohort sampled during active COVID-19. The chain uses TRBV6-6 and TRBJ2-7; 8 bases are shared with TRBD1. Written as DNA, the CDR3 is TGTGCCAGCAGGACAGGGGTCAATCTGTACTTC. It yields the protein CASRTGVNLYF.